The rows below give T cell receptor beta chains drawn from one sample of a study of T cell responses to AZD1222 COVID-19 vaccine. Assay used: immunoSEQ multiplex PCR; TCRdb lists only in-frame clones, some missing. The sample includes about 89,000 clones, roughly 84% of them seen just once. Sequencing was performed on peripheral blood, taken 28 days after the second AZD1222 dose. The receptors come from an adult who received the AZD1222 COVID-19 vaccine. Each CDR3 is given without its conserved first and last residue. Only part of the rows carry a size: once, few, many, or a class if the clone is expanded.

>TRBJ2-7|once|TRBV28
ASRQNGYEQY
>TRBJ2-1|NA|TRBV4-1
ASSQGLAGALNEQF
>TRBJ1-2|NA|TRBV29-1
SVEDIRPPANYGYT
>TRBJ1-4|NA|TRBV9
ASSSMDRGGEKLF
>TRBJ1-1|NA|TRBV30
AWSARTEAF
>TRBJ1-5|NA|TRBV28
ASTLDGNNQPQH
>TRBJ2-1|NA|TRBV19
ASSFGRYERQF
>TRBJ2-7|NA|TRBV28
ASSPPPYGSYEQY
>TRBJ2-5|NA|TRBV2
ASSTDRGRETQY
>TRBJ2-1|NA|TRBV3-1/TRBV3-2
ASSQGTPPEQF
>TRBJ2-7|NA|TRBV7-2
ASSAETGPREQY
>TRBJ2-5|NA|TRBV7-3
ASSSGPGETQY
>TRBJ2-7|NA|TRBV19
ASSMGTSGTISYEQY
>TRBJ1-1|NA|TRBV19
ASSGHLNTEAF
>TRBJ2-6|NA|TRBV5-1
ASAQGSGANVLT
>TRBJ1-2|NA|TRBV5-5
ASTSGTGGEDGYT
>TRBJ2-5|few|TRBV28
ASSPGHLQETQY
>TRBJ2-3|NA|TRBV24-1
ATSPGGGTDTQY
>TRBJ1-1|NA|TRBV5-4
ASSSDSRVEAF
>TRBJ1-1|NA|TRBV9
ASSEGLDTEAF
>TRBJ1-1|NA|TRBV7-8
ASSGGRRTEAF
>TRBJ1-1|NA|TRBV6-1
ASSDRGTEAF
>TRBJ2-7|NA|TRBV9
ASSASRSTYEQY
>TRBJ1-1|NA|TRBV21-1
ASSKGGPSGGQGASGTMNTEAF
>TRBJ1-1|NA|TRBV7-2
ASSPRGGFNEAF
>TRBJ2-1|NA|TRBV6-5
ASKGWRPGVDEQF
>TRBJ2-1|NA|TRBV11-3
ASSLGLATFNEQF
>TRBJ2-7|NA|TRBV6-2/TRBV6-3
ASSYARLAGAYEQY
>TRBJ1-5|NA|TRBV3-1/TRBV3-2
ASSQDTVINQPQH
>TRBJ1-5|NA|TRBV18
ASSQGGGNQPQH
>TRBJ1-5|NA|TRBV2
ASSNRGSNQPQH
>TRBJ2-1|few|TRBV7-9
ASSRGQGGYNEQF
>TRBJ1-6|many|TRBV4-3
ASSQEAGLKGLH
>TRBJ2-2|NA|TRBV7-9
ASSNPPPRTGELF
>TRBJ2-3|NA|TRBV19
ASSIGGSTDTQY
>TRBJ1-2|NA|TRBV27
ASSFNGNYGYT
>TRBJ1-2|once|TRBV2
ASNIDRERRFGDYGYT
>TRBJ1-1|NA|TRBV5-4
ASYRRGEMNTEAF
>TRBJ1-2|NA|TRBV19
ASSPPQGAFGYT
>TRBJ2-6|NA|TRBV5-1
ASSPRGGPGANVLT
>TRBJ1-2|NA|TRBV7-9
ASSFGHPTNYGYT
>TRBJ2-1|NA|TRBV18
ASSRAELYNEQF
>TRBJ2-3|many|TRBV6-6
ASSYRTGRSDTQY
>TRBJ2-1|NA|TRBV10-3
AIKTGPDEQF
>TRBJ1-6|NA|TRBV27
ASSPTLVRDSPLH
>TRBJ1-2|NA|TRBV7-9
ASSLVTPGYGYT
>TRBJ2-5|NA|TRBV28
ASRAGGSDSETQY
>TRBJ1-3|NA|TRBV7-2
ASRVDRETGNTIY
>TRBJ2-1|NA|TRBV4-1
ASSQGGSGRINEQF
>TRBJ2-7|NA|TRBV7-9
ASSFGLAGSYEQY
>TRBJ2-7|NA|TRBV28
ASSWDTEQY
>TRBJ2-3|NA|TRBV24-1
ATQGRTDTQY
>TRBJ2-6|once|TRBV19
ASSDRGSGANVLT
>TRBJ1-2|NA|TRBV19
ASTGGSDYGYT
>TRBJ2-1|once|TRBV5-4
ASSRLAGGLYNEQF
>TRBJ1-5|NA|TRBV7-9
ASSQTGVIGNQPQH
>TRBJ2-3|NA|TRBV5-1
ASSLTGGADTQY
>TRBJ2-7|NA|TRBV13
ASSLGQGAAEQY
>TRBJ1-1|NA|TRBV5-1
ASIGGTEAF
>TRBJ1-1|NA|TRBV6-5
ASSYRLERLNTEAF